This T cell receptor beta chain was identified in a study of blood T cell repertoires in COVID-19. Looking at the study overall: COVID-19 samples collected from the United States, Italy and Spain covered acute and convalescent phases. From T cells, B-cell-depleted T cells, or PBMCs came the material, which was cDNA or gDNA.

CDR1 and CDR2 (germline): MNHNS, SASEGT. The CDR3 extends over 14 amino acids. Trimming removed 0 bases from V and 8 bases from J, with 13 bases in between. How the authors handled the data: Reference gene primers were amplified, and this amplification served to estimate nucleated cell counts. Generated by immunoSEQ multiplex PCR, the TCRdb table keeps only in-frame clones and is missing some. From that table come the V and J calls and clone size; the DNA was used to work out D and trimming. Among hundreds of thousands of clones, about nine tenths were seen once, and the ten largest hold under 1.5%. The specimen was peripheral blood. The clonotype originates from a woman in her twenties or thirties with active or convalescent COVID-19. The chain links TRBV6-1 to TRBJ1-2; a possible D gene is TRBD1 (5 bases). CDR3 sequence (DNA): TGTGCCAGCAGTGAAGCCGGGGGTGGGTTAGGCTACACCTTC. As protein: CASSEAGGGLGYTF.